Listed below are T cell receptor beta chains from one sample, sequenced in a study of blood T cell repertoires in COVID-19. This table comes from immunoSEQ multiplex PCR, and its TCRdb copy is limited to in-frame clones, with some not included. The sample lists about 200,000 clones, about nine tenths occurring once. The sample comprised peripheral blood. Receptors were obtained from a man aged 18 to 30 with active or convalescent COVID-19. The CDR3 runs from the conserved cysteine through the conserved F or W. D genes are given only for firm matches. Size tells how often a clone was seen (once, few, many) or the class of an expanded clone, and some rows leave it out.

j_gene: TRBJ2-1
abundance: .
d_gene: .
v_gene: TRBV7-7
CDR3aa: CASSRGSESEQFF
CDR3nt: TGTGCTAGCAGCAGGGGAAGCGAATCTGAGCAGTTCTTC

j_gene: TRBJ1-5
abundance: .
d_gene: .
v_gene: TRBV4-1
CDR3aa: CASSQEGAGYNQPQHF
CDR3nt: TGCGCCAGCAGCCAAGAAGGGGCCGGGTATAATCAGCCCCAGCATTTT

j_gene: TRBJ2-7
abundance: .
d_gene: TRBD1
v_gene: TRBV15
CDR3aa: CATSRGAGGPYEQYF
CDR3nt: TGTGCCACCAGCAGAGGGGCAGGGGGCCCCTACGAGCAGTACTTC

j_gene: TRBJ1-4
abundance: .
d_gene: TRBD1
v_gene: TRBV15
CDR3aa: CATSRTQTGAGNEKLFF
CDR3nt: TGTGCCACCAGCAGAACCCAGACAGGGGCCGGTAATGAAAAACTGTTTTTT

j_gene: TRBJ2-2
abundance: .
d_gene: .
v_gene: TRBV9
CDR3aa: CASSVMTGSIGELFF
CDR3nt: TGTGCCAGCAGCGTTATGACAGGCTCCATCGGGGAGCTGTTTTTT

j_gene: TRBJ1-1
abundance: .
d_gene: .
v_gene: TRBV2
CDR3aa: CASRTGRGRTEAFF
CDR3nt: TGTGCCAGCAGGACGGGCAGGGGACGTACTGAAGCTTTCTTT

j_gene: TRBJ2-3
abundance: .
d_gene: .
v_gene: TRBV7-9
CDR3aa: CASSLNRWYF
CDR3nt: TGTGCCAGCAGCTTAAATCGTTGGTATTTT

j_gene: TRBJ2-3
abundance: .
d_gene: TRBD1
v_gene: TRBV25-1
CDR3aa: CASGPFGQGYMADTQYF
CDR3nt: TGTGCCAGCGGACCTTTCGGACAGGGGTACATGGCAGATACGCAGTATTTT

j_gene: TRBJ1-4
abundance: .
d_gene: .
v_gene: TRBV19
CDR3aa: CASTSPGSNEKLFF
CDR3nt: TGTGCCAGTACTTCTCCGGGATCTAATGAAAAACTGTTTTTT

j_gene: TRBJ2-5
abundance: .
d_gene: TRBD1
v_gene: TRBV29-1
CDR3aa: CSAKTGDGETQYF
CDR3nt: TGCAGCGCCAAGACAGGGGATGGGGAGACCCAGTACTTC

j_gene: TRBJ1-4
abundance: .
d_gene: .
v_gene: TRBV12-5
CDR3aa: CASGPGSGVNEKLFF
CDR3nt: TGTGCTAGTGGTCCTGGGTCGGGGGTGAATGAAAAACTGTTTTTT

j_gene: TRBJ1-6
abundance: .
d_gene: TRBD1
v_gene: TRBV19
CDR3aa: CASNQYRGGSPLHF
CDR3nt: TGTGCCAGTAATCAGTACAGAGGGGGCTCACCCCTCCACTTT

j_gene: TRBJ2-7
abundance: .
d_gene: .
v_gene: TRBV5-6
CDR3aa: CASSLRRHRENYEQYF
CDR3nt: TGTGCCAGCAGCTTGCGGAGACACAGGGAAAACTACGAGCAGTACTTC

j_gene: TRBJ2-7
abundance: .
d_gene: TRBD1
v_gene: TRBV6-2/TRBV6-3
CDR3aa: CASSYPVGTASYEQYF
CDR3nt: TGTGCCAGCAGTTACCCGGTCGGGACAGCATCCTACGAGCAGTACTTC

j_gene: TRBJ2-3
abundance: .
d_gene: TRBD2
v_gene: TRBV13
CDR3aa: CASSASSGGARNTQYF
CDR3nt: TGTGCCAGCAGCGCCTCTAGCGGGGGGGCCAGGAATACGCAGTATTTT

j_gene: TRBJ2-5
abundance: .
d_gene: TRBD1
v_gene: TRBV28
CDR3aa: CASSSGGQETQYF
CDR3nt: TGTGCCAGCAGTTCAGGGGGACAAGAGACCCAGTACTTC

j_gene: TRBJ1-1
abundance: .
d_gene: .
v_gene: TRBV9
CDR3aa: CASSVQGSGTEAFF
CDR3nt: TGTGCCAGCAGCGTACAGGGAAGTGGAACTGAAGCTTTCTTT

j_gene: TRBJ2-1
abundance: once
d_gene: .
v_gene: TRBV7-9
CDR3aa: CASSYNQYEQFF
CDR3nt: TGTGCCAGCAGCTACAACCAGTATGAGCAGTTCTTC

j_gene: TRBJ2-5
abundance: once
d_gene: TRBD1
v_gene: TRBV18
CDR3aa: CASSPPPGGDETQYF
CDR3nt: TGTGCCAGCTCACCACCGCCAGGGGGCGACGAGACCCAGTACTTC

j_gene: TRBJ2-3
abundance: .
d_gene: TRBD2
v_gene: TRBV13
CDR3aa: CASRPSGGTDTQYF
CDR3nt: TGTGCCAGCAGACCCAGCGGGGGCACAGATACGCAGTATTTT

j_gene: TRBJ2-5
abundance: .
d_gene: TRBD2
v_gene: TRBV4-1
CDR3aa: CASSQTPTSEETQYF
CDR3nt: TGCGCCAGCAGCCAGACTCCCACTAGCGAAGAGACCCAGTACTTC

j_gene: TRBJ2-2
abundance: .
d_gene: TRBD1
v_gene: TRBV14
CDR3aa: CASSRTGVFTGELFF
CDR3nt: TGTGCCAGCAGCCGAACAGGGGTTTTCACCGGGGAGCTGTTTTTT

j_gene: TRBJ2-2
abundance: .
d_gene: .
v_gene: TRBV18
CDR3aa: CASSPDPPGSLLFF
CDR3nt: TGTGCCAGCTCACCAGACCCCCCTGGGAGTCTTCTGTTTTTT

j_gene: TRBJ2-3
abundance: .
d_gene: TRBD2
v_gene: TRBV7-2
CDR3aa: CASSLTSGRMVDTQYF
CDR3nt: TGTGCCAGCAGCCTCACTAGCGGGAGAATGGTAGATACGCAGTATTTT

j_gene: TRBJ1-1
abundance: .
d_gene: .
v_gene: TRBV2
CDR3aa: CASGDPLGFTEAFF
CDR3nt: TGTGCCAGCGGAGACCCATTGGGTTTCACTGAAGCTTTCTTT

j_gene: TRBJ2-2
abundance: .
d_gene: .
v_gene: TRBV29-1
CDR3aa: CSVVRGLNTGELFF
CDR3nt: TGCAGCGTTGTAAGGGGTCTGAACACCGGGGAGCTGTTTTTT

j_gene: TRBJ2-3
abundance: .
d_gene: TRBD2
v_gene: TRBV7-7
CDR3aa: CASSLGGLAGSTDTQYF
CDR3nt: TGTGCTAGCAGCTTAGGGGGACTAGCGGGAAGCACAGATACGCAGTATTTT

j_gene: TRBJ1-1
abundance: few
d_gene: TRBD1
v_gene: TRBV5-8
CDR3aa: CASSLVGQGSTEAFF
CDR3nt: TGTGCCAGCAGCTTAGTGGGACAGGGGAGTACTGAAGCTTTCTTT

j_gene: TRBJ1-1
abundance: .
d_gene: TRBD1
v_gene: TRBV2
CDR3aa: CASSGTGVVTEAFF
CDR3nt: TGTGCCAGCAGCGGGACAGGGGTTGTGACTGAAGCTTTCTTT

j_gene: TRBJ2-1
abundance: .
d_gene: TRBD2
v_gene: TRBV30
CDR3aa: CAWSVRASGGPGGEQFF
CDR3nt: TGTGCCTGGAGTGTACGTGCTAGCGGGGGCCCCGGGGGTGAGCAGTTCTTC

j_gene: TRBJ2-1
abundance: .
d_gene: .
v_gene: TRBV2
CDR3aa: CASAPRGGRSYNEQFF
CDR3nt: TGTGCCAGCGCCCCCCGCGGGGGCCGGTCCTACAATGAGCAGTTCTTC

j_gene: TRBJ2-5
abundance: .
d_gene: TRBD1
v_gene: TRBV6-5
CDR3aa: CASSWGQGKRETQYF
CDR3nt: TGTGCCAGCAGTTGGGGACAGGGTAAAAGGGAGACCCAGTACTTC

j_gene: TRBJ1-2
abundance: once
d_gene: .
v_gene: TRBV29-1
CDR3aa: CSVAVTGLSTF
CDR3nt: TGCAGCGTTGCGGTCACAGGGCTGAGCACCTTC

j_gene: TRBJ2-5
abundance: .
d_gene: TRBD1
v_gene: TRBV30
CDR3aa: CAWSVPGGKETQYF
CDR3nt: TGTGCCTGGAGTGTCCCAGGGGGAAAAGAGACCCAGTACTTC

j_gene: TRBJ1-2
abundance: few
d_gene: .
v_gene: TRBV3-1/TRBV3-2
CDR3aa: CASSQAHRDVLYGYTF
CDR3nt: TGTGCCAGCAGCCAAGCCCACAGGGATGTTTTGTATGGCTACACCTTC

j_gene: TRBJ2-2
abundance: .
d_gene: TRBD2
v_gene: TRBV2
CDR3aa: CASSSGTRRGTGELFF
CDR3nt: TGTGCCAGCAGTAGCGGGACCCGGAGGGGCACCGGGGAGCTGTTTTTT

j_gene: TRBJ1-6
abundance: .
d_gene: .
v_gene: TRBV4-1
CDR3aa: CASSQGYLRGNSPLHF
CDR3nt: TGCGCCAGCAGCCAAGGGTACTTAAGGGGTAATTCACCCCTCCACTTT

j_gene: TRBJ1-2
abundance: few
d_gene: .
v_gene: TRBV27
CDR3aa: CASRQGTNGYTF
CDR3nt: TGTGCCAGCAGGCAGGGAACAAATGGCTACACCTTC

j_gene: TRBJ2-2
abundance: few
d_gene: TRBD1
v_gene: TRBV9
CDR3aa: CASSAGQGYTGELFF
CDR3nt: TGTGCCAGCAGCGCGGGACAGGGTTACACCGGGGAGCTGTTTTTT

j_gene: TRBJ2-4
abundance: .
d_gene: TRBD2
v_gene: TRBV5-5
CDR3aa: CASSLELAEADIQYF
CDR3nt: TGTGCCAGCAGCTTGGAACTAGCGGAGGCTGACATTCAGTACTTC

j_gene: TRBJ2-1
abundance: .
d_gene: .
v_gene: TRBV9
CDR3aa: CASSPRRGPSSYNEQFF
CDR3nt: TGTGCCAGCAGCCCCCGGCGGGGCCCCAGCTCCTACAATGAGCAGTTCTTC

j_gene: TRBJ1-1
abundance: few
d_gene: .
v_gene: TRBV7-9
CDR3aa: CASSFESVRNTEAFF
CDR3nt: TGTGCCAGCAGCTTCGAGTCGGTAAGGAACACTGAAGCTTTCTTT

j_gene: TRBJ2-7
abundance: .
d_gene: TRBD2
v_gene: TRBV7-2
CDR3aa: CASSFSGRNYEQYF
CDR3nt: TGTGCCAGCAGCTTTAGCGGGAGAAACTACGAGCAGTACTTC

j_gene: TRBJ1-2
abundance: once
d_gene: TRBD1
v_gene: TRBV19
CDR3aa: CASSITVGQGASGYTF
CDR3nt: TGTGCCAGTAGTATTACGGTCGGACAGGGGGCGAGTGGCTACACCTTC

j_gene: TRBJ1-3
abundance: few
d_gene: .
v_gene: TRBV7-9
CDR3aa: CASSLGLSNTIYF
CDR3nt: TGTGCCAGCAGCTTAGGGTTGAGTAACACCATATATTTT

j_gene: TRBJ1-1
abundance: .
d_gene: TRBD1
v_gene: TRBV24-1
CDR3aa: CATSDNRDRAEAFF
CDR3nt: TGTGCCACCAGTGACAACCGGGACAGGGCTGAAGCTTTCTTT

j_gene: TRBJ2-7
abundance: .
d_gene: TRBD1
v_gene: TRBV20-1
CDR3aa: CSANETGGHEQYF
CDR3nt: TGCAGTGCTAATGAGACAGGGGGCCACGAGCAGTACTTC

j_gene: TRBJ1-2
abundance: .
d_gene: .
v_gene: TRBV7-9
CDR3aa: CASSLGGSWGYTF
CDR3nt: TGTGCCAGCAGCTTAGGAGGGTCTTGGGGCTACACCTTC

j_gene: TRBJ2-5
abundance: .
d_gene: TRBD2
v_gene: TRBV10-3
CDR3aa: CAISESGREGETQYF
CDR3nt: TGTGCCATCAGTGAGTCCGGCCGGGAGGGTGAGACCCAGTACTTC

j_gene: TRBJ1-1
abundance: once
d_gene: .
v_gene: TRBV19
CDR3aa: CASTLMTLGPNTEAFF
CDR3nt: TGTGCCAGTACCCTCATGACGTTGGGGCCTAACACTGAAGCTTTCTTT

j_gene: TRBJ2-1
abundance: .
d_gene: .
v_gene: TRBV6-1
CDR3aa: CASSEAPSASGYEQFF
CDR3nt: TGTGCCAGCAGTGAGGCCCCTAGCGCCTCGGGGTATGAGCAGTTCTTC